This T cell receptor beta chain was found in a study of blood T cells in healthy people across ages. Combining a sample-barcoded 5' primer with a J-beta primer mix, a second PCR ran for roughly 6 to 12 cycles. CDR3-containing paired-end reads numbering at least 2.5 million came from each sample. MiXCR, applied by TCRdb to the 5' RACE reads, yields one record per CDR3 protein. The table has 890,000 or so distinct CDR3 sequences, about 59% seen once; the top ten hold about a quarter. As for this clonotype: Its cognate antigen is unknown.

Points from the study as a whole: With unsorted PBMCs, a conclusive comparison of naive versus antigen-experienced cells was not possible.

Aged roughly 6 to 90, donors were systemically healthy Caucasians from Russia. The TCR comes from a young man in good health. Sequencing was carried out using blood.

CDR3 protein: CSVDRGRTDTQYF. The CDR3 DNA reads as TGCAGCGTGGACAGGGGGCGCACAGATACGCAGTATTTT. The gene calls are TRBV29-1 and TRBJ2-3; TRBD1 matches 11 bases. The CDR3 is 13 amino acids. CDR1 SQVTM and CDR2 ANQGSEA come from the germline V gene. J gave up 1 base and V 6 bases, and 0 bases lay outside the gene matches.